These 9 T cell receptor beta chains originate from one sample sequenced in a study of cytomegalovirus exposure and HLA in healthy donors. PCR involved 60 Vbeta and 13 Jbeta primers. Clones were sequenced by immunoSEQ multiplex PCR, and TCRdb holds only the in-frame ones, with some missing. In the table there are tens of thousands of clones, 62% of which are singletons. The sequencing input was PBMCs. These receptors were obtained from a male donor in good health and CMV-seropositive.

This clone was recorded a few times. J is TRBJ1-2 and V is TRBV28; D possibly corresponds to TRBD1 (6 bases). The CDR3 runs to 16 residues. Deletions cut 1 base from V and 6 bases from J, with 18 bases between. Germline CDR1 reads MDHEN; CDR2 reads SYDVKM. CDR3 region: CASSLSDRHSVDGYTF. CDR3 coding DNA: TGTGCCAGCAGTTTATCGGACAGACACTCGGTGGATGGCTACACCTTC.

The chain joins TRBV13 to TRBJ2-3; 9 bases map to TRBD2. Looked up from germline, CDR1 is PRHDT and CDR2 is FYEKMQ (reference sequence). V shed 6 bases, J shed 2 bases, and the junction held 6 bases outside the gene matches. The CDR3 has 15 amino acids. The CDR3 region has the DNA TGTGCCAGCAGTACCGGGACTAGCTTCACAGATACGCAGTATTTT. It is translated as CASSTGTSFTDTQYF.

A few counts support this clone. CDR3 bases: TGTGCCTGGGGAGGAGTAAAGGACACTGAAGCTTTCTTT. It encodes CAWGGVKDTEAFF. This chain links TRBV30 with TRBJ1-1; D uncertain. CDR3 length: 13 amino acids. The germline gives CDR1 GTSNPN, CDR2 SVGIG (reference sequence). Between the trimmed V and J ends, which lost 5 bases and 3 bases, there was a span of 13 bases.

The chain recombines TRBV6-1 with TRBJ2-6; D gene unclear. From germline, CDR1 is MNHNS and CDR2 SASEGT. The CDR3 loop spans 13 amino acids. V lost 1 base and J lost 13, with 11 bases in between. CDR3 in DNA: TGTGCCAGCAGTGAAGGTTCTGGTAGTGTCCTGACTTTC. Protein: CASSEGSGSVLTF.

This CDR3 reads CASRTTGTGNGYTF. The CDR3 DNA reads TGTGCCAGTAGAACGACCGGGACAGGGAATGGCTACACCTTC. The chain combines TRBV19 with TRBJ1-2, with 9 positions matching TRBD1. Trimming took 6 bases from V and 6 from J; bases not matched to a gene: 8. CDR1 is LNHDA and CDR2 is SQIVND in the germline V gene (reference sequence). CDR3 length: 14 amino acids.

The chain carries TRBV2 and TRBJ1-1; D is undetermined. The V gene lost 7 bases and the J gene lost 5 bases, with 17 bases spanning the gap. This CDR3 spans 14 amino acids. Germline-derived CDR1 and CDR2 are SNHLY and FYNNEI. The DNA for the CDR3 is TGTGCCAGCACCAAGGACGCGGGGAGGACTGAAGCTTTCTTT. Its translation is CASTKDAGRTEAFF.

The gene calls are TRBV6-5 and TRBJ2-1; 9 bases map to TRBD2. The V and J ends lost 1 base and 4 bases, in that order; junction bases with no gene match: 5. The CDR3 is 16 amino acids. Germline lookup yields CDR1 MNHEY and CDR2 SVGAGI. The CDR3 is CASSYFGTSYYNEQFF. The CDR3 DNA sequence: TGTGCCAGCAGTTACTTTGGGACTAGCTATTACAATGAGCAGTTCTTC.

V and J are TRBV5-1 and TRBJ2-1; D is undetermined. This CDR3 spans 14 amino acids. Trimming removed 0 bases from V and 5 bases from J, with 9 bases in between. Germline CDR1 SGHRS, CDR2 YFSETQ. Here the CDR3 reads CASSLELPNNEQFF. In DNA form, the CDR3 reads TGCGCCAGCAGCTTGGAGCTCCCAAACAATGAGCAGTTCTTC.

The chain combines TRBV7-2 with TRBJ1-1; TRBD1 is a possible D gene (5 bases). Between the trimmed V and J ends, which lost 5 bases and 7 bases, there was a span of 11 bases. Germline V lookup: CDR1 SGHTA, CDR2 FQGNSA. This CDR3 contains 12 residues. CDR3 DNA sequence: TGTGCCAGCAGCCCGTGGGGGGTTGAAGCTTTCTTT. Translation gives CASSPWGVEAFF. Filled out from reference TRBV7-2 and TRBJ1-1, the complete variable domain reads GAGVSQSPSNKVTEKGKDVELRCDPISGHTALYWYRQSLGQGLEFLIYFQGNSAPDKSGLPSDRFSAERTGGSVSTLTIQRTQQEDSAVYLCASSPWGVEAFFGQGTRLTVV.